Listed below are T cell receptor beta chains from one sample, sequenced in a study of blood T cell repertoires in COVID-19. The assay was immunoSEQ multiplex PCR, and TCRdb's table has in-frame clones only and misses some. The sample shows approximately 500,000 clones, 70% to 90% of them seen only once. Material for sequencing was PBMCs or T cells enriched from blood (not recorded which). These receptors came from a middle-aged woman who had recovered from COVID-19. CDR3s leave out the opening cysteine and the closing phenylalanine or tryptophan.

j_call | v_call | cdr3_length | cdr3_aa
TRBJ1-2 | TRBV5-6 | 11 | ASSLTGWDGYT
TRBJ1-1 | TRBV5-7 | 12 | ASTKTRANTEAF
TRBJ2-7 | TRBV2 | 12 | ASSEQGQGYEQY
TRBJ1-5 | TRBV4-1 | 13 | ASSQEARERQPQH
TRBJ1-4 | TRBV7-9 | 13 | ASSGSGQGAEKLF
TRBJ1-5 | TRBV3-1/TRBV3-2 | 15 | ASSPLLPGSSNQPQH
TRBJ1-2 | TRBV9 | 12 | ASSVMGQGYGYT
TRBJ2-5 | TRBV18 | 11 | ASSPQDGETQY
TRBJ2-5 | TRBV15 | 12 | ATSPAPIGGTQY
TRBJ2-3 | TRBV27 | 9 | ASRQIDTQY
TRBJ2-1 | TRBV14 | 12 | ASSQGTGINEQF
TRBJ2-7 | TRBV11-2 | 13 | ASSPREAGPYEQY
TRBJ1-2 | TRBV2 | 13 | ASSGGSAINYGYT
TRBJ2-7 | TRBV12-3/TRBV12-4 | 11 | ASSRTQTYEQY
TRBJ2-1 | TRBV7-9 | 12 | ASSYLMPTNEQF
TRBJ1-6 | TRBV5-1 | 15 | ASSLAGARGPNSPLH
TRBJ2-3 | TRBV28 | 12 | ASSFGTHTDTQY
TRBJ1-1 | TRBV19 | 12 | ATTILWPPTEAF
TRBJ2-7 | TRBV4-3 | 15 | ASSQDYGTGGVYEQY
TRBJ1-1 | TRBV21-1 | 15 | ASSKATGERVNTEAF
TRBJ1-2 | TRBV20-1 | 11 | SASRPGKNGYT
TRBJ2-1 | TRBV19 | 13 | ASSIRGGEGHEQF
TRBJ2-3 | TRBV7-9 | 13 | ASSSGQGLADTQY
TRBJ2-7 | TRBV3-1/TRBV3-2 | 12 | ASSPRGGNYEQY
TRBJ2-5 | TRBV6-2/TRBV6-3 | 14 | ASSLPWGAAGGGLY
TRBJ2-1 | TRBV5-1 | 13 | ASSPTSGSYNEQF
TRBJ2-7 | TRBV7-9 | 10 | ASSLWSYEQY
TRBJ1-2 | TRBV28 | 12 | ASSLLGQGNGYT
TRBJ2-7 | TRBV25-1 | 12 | ASKRGGRGYEQY
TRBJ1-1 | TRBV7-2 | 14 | ASSSSPPPMNTEAF
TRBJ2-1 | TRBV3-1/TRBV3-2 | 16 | ASSQTRLAGVGHVEQF
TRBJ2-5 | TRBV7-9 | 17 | ASSYRPLGGMKKWETQY
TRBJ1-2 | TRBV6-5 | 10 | AGGQADYGYT
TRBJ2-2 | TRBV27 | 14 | ASSLWEPGNTGELF
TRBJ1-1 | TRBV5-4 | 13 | ASSRNRGSNTEAF
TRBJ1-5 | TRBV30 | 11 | AWAIQADQPQH
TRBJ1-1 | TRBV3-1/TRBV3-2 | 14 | ASSQDRGDRVNAAF
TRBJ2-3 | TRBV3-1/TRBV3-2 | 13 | ASSHHRGHTDTQY
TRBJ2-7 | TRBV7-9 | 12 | ASSLQAALYEQY
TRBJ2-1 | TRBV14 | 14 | ASSPTKDTNYNEQF
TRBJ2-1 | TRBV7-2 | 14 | ASSSQPSNYYNEQF
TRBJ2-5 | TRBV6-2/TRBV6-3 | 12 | ASSYWAVQETQY
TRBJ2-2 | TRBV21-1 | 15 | ASSKGIRQGNTGELF
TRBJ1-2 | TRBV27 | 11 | ASSTSGGYGYT
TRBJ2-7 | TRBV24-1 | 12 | ATSERGTSYEQY
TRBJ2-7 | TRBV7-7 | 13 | ASSRLVPTRSEQY
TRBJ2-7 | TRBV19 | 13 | ASSPLGTSAYEQY
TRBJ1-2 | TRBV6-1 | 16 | ASSGEGGFFGDPYGYT
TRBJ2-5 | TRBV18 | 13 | ASSPLPGLEETQY
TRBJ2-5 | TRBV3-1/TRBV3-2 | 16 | ASSQGKTSGRAFETQY
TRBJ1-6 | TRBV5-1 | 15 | ASSLMGSITRNSPLH
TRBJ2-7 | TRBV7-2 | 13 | ASSPGLDRVREQY
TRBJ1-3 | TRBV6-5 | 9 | ASHGRNTIY
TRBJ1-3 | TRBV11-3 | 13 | ASSSRTGSGNTIY
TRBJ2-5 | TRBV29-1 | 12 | SVGSLSGAETQY
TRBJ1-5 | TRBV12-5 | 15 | ASGLGQGRGSNQPQH
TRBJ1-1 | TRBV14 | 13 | ASSQESGWNTEAF
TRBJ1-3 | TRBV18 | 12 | ASSRGVPGNTIY
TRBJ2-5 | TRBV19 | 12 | ASSMGGAWETQY